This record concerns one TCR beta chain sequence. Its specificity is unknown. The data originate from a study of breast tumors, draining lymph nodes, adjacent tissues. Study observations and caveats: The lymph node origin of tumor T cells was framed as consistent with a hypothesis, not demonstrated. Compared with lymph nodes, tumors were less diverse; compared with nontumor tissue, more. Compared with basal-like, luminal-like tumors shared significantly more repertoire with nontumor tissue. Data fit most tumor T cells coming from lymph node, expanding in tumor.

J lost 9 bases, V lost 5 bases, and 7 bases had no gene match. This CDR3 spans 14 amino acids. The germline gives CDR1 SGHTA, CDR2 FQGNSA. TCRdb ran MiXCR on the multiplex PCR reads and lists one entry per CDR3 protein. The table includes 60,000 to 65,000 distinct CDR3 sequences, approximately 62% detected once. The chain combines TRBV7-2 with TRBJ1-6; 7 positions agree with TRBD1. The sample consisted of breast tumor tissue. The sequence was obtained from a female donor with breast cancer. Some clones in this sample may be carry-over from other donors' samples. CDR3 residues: CASSPTAGGSPLHF. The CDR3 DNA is TGTGCCAGCAGCCCAACAGCAGGGGGTTCACCCCTCCACTTT.